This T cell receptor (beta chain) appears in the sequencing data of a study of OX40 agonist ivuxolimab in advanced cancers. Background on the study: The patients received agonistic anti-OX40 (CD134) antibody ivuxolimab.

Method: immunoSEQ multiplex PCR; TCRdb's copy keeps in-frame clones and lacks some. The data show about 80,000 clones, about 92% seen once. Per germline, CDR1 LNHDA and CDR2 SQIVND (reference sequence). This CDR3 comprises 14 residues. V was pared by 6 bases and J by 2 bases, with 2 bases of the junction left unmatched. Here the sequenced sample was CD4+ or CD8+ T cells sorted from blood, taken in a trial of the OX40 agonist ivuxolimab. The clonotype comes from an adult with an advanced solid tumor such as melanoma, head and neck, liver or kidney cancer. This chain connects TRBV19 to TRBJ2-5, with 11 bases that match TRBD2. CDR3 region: CASRTSGTQETQYF. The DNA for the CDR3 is TGTGCCAGTAGGACTAGCGGGACACAAGAGACCCAGTACTTC.